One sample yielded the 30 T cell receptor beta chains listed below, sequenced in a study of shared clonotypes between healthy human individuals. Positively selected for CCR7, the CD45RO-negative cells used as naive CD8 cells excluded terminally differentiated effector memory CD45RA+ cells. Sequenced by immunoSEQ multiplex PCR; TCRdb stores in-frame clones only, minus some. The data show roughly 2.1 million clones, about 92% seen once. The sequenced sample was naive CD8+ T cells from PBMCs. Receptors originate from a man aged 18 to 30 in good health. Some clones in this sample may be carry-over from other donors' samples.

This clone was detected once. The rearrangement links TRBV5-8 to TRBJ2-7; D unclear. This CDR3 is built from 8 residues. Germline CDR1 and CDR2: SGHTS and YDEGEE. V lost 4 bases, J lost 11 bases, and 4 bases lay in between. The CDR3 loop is CASSREYF. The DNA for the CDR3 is TGTGCCAGCAGCCGGGAGTACTTC.

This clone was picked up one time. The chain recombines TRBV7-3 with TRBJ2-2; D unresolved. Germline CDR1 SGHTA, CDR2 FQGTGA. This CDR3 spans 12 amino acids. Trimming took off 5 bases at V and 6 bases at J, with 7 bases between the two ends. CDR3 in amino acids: CASSPPPGELFF. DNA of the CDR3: TGTGCCAGCAGCCCACCCCCCGGGGAGCTGTTTTTT.

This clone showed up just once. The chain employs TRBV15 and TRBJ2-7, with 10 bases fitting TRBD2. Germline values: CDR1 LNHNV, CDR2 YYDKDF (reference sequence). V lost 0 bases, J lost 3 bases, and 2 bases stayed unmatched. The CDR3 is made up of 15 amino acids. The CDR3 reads CATSRDRTSGYEQYF. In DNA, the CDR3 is TGTGCCACCAGCAGAGATAGGACTAGCGGCTACGAGCAGTACTTC. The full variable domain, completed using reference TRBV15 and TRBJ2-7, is DAMVIQNPRYQVTQFGKPVTLSCSQTLNHNVMYWYQQKSSQAPKLLFHYYDKDFNNEADTPDNFQSRRPNTSFCFLDIRSPGLGDTAMYLCATSRDRTSGYEQYFGPGTRLTVT.

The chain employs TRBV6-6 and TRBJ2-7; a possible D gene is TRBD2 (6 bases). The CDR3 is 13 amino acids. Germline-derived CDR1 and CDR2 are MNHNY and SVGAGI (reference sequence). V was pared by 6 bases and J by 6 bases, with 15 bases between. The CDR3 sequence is CASSTSPTGEQYF. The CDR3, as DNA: TGTGCCAGCAGCACTAGCCCCACTGGCGAGCAGTACTTC.

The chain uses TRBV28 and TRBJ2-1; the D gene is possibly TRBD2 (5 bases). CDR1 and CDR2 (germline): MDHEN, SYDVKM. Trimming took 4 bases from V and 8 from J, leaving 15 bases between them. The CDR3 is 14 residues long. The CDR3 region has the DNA TGTGCCAGCAGTTGGTATGAGGGATCCCATGAGCAGTTCTTC. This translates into CASSWYEGSHEQFF.

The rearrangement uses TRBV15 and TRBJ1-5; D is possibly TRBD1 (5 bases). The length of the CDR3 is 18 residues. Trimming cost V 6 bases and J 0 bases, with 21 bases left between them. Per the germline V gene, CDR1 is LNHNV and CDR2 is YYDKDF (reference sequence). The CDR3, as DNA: TGTGCCACCAGGGATAGCAGGGTTTTGGTCTATAGCAATCAGCCCCAGCATTTT. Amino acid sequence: CATRDSRVLVYSNQPQHF.

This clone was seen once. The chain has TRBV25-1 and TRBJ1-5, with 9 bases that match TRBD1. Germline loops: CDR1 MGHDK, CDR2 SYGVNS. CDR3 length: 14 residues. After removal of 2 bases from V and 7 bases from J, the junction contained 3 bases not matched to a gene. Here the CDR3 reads CASSETGTGQPQHF. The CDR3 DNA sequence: TGTGCCAGCAGTGAAACCGGGACAGGGCAGCCCCAGCATTTT.

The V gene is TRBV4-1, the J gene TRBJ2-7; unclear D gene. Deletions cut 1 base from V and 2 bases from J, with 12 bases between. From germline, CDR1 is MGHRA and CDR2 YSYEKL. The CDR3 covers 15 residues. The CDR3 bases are TGCGCCAGCAGCCAAGGGACCGCTGTGACCTACGAGCAGTACTTC. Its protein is CASSQGTAVTYEQYF.

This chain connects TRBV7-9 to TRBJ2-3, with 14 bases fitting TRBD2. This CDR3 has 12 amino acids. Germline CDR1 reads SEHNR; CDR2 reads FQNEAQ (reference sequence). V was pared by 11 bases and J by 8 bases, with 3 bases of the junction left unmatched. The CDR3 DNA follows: TGTGCCGGACTAGCGGGAGGTGGTACGCAGTATTTT. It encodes CAGLAGGGTQYF.

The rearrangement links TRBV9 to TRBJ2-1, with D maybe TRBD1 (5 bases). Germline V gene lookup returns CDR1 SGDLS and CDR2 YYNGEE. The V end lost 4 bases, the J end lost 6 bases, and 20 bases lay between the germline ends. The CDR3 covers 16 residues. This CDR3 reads CASSLKGMSGSNEQFF. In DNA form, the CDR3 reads TGTGCCAGCAGCCTAAAGGGGATGTCGGGTTCCAATGAGCAGTTCTTC.

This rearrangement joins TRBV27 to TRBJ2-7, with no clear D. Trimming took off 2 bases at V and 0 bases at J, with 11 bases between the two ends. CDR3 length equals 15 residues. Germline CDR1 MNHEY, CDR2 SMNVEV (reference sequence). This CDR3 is CASSLRDGTSYEQYF. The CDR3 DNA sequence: TGTGCCAGCAGTTTACGCGACGGCACCTCCTACGAGCAGTACTTC.

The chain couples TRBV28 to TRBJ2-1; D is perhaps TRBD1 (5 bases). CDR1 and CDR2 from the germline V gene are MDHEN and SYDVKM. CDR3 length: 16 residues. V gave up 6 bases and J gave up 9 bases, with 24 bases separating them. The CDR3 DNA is TGTGCCAGCAGCCAACCATTCCTTAGTTGGGGCTCTGAGCAGTTCTTC. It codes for CASSQPFLSWGSEQFF.

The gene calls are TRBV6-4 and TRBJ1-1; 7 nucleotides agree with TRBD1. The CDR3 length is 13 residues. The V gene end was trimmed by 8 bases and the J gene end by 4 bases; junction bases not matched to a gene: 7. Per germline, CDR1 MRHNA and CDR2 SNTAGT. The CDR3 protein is CASRGQSGTEAFF. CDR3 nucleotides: TGTGCCAGCCGGGGACAGTCGGGCACTGAAGCTTTCTTT.

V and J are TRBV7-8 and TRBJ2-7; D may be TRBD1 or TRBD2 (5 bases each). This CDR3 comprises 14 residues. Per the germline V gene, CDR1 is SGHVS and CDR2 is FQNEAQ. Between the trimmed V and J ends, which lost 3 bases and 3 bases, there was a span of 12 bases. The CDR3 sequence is CASSFTRGDYEQYF. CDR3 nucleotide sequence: TGTGCCAGCAGCTTTACCCGAGGGGACTACGAGCAGTACTTC. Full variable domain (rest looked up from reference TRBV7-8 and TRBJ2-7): GAGVSQSPRYKVAKRGQDVALRCDPISGHVSLFWYQQALGQGPEFLTYFQNEAQLDKSGLPSDRFFAERPEGSVSTLKIQRTQQEDSAVYLCASSFTRGDYEQYFGPGTRLTVT.

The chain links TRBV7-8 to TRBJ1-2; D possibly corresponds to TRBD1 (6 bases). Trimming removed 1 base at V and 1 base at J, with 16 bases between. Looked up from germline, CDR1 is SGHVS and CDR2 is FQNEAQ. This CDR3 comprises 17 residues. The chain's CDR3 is CASSLESGARGNYGYTF. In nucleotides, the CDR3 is TGTGCCAGCAGCTTAGAGTCGGGGGCGCGGGGTAACTATGGCTACACCTTC.

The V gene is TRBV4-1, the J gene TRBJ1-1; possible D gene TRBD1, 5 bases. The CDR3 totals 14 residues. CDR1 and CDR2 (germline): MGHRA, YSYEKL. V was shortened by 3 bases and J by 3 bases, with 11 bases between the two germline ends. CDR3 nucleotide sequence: TGCGCCAGCAGCCAGGTGTGGGGGGACACTGAAGCTTTCTTT. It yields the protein CASSQVWGDTEAFF.

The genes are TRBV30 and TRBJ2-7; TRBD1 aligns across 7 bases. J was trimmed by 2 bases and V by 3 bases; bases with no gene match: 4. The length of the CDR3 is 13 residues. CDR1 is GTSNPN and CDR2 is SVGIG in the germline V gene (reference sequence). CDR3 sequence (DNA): TGTGCCTGGAGACTTGGGACAGCCTACGAGCAGTACTTC. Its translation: CAWRLGTAYEQYF.

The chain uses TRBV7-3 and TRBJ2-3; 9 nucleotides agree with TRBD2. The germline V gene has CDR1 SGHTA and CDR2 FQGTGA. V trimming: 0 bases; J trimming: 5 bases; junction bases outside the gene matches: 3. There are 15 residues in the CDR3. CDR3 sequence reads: CASSLTSGRVDTQYF. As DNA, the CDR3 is TGTGCCAGCAGCTTAACTAGCGGGAGAGTAGATACGCAGTATTTT.

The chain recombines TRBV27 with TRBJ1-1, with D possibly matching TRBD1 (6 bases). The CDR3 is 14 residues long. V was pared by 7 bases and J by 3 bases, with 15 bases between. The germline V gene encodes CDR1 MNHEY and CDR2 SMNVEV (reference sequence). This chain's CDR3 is CASTGGGKYTEAFF. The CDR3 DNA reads TGTGCCAGCACGGGGGGGGGCAAGTACACTGAAGCTTTCTTT.

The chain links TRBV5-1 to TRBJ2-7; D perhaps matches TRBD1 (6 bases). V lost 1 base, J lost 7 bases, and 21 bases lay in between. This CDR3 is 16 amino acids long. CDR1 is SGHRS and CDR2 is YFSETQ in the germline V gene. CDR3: CASSLWPGNPRGEQYF. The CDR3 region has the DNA TGCGCCAGCAGCTTGTGGCCAGGAAACCCAAGGGGGGAGCAGTACTTC.

CDR3 region: CASSQGWGLHEQYF. The CDR3 coding sequence is TGCGCCAGCAGCCAAGGGTGGGGGCTGCACGAGCAGTACTTC. V usage is TRBV4-3 and J usage is TRBJ2-7, with D maybe TRBD1 (6 bases). V gave up 1 base and J gave up 5 bases, with 12 bases separating them. This CDR3 comprises 14 residues. Germline CDR1 reads LGHNA; CDR2 reads YSLEER.

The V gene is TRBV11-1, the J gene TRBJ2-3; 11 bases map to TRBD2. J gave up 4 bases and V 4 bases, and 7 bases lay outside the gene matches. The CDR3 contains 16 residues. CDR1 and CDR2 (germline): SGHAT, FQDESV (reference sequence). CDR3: CASSWLLAGVSDTQYF. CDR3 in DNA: TGTGCCAGCAGCTGGCTACTAGCGGGAGTCTCAGATACGCAGTATTTT.

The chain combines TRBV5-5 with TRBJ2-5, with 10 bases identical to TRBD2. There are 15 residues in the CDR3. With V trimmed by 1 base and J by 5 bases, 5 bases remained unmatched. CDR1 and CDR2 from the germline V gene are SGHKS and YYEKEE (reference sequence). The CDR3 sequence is CASSLWLAGVETQYF. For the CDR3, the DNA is TGTGCCAGCAGCTTGTGGCTAGCGGGAGTGGAGACCCAGTACTTC.

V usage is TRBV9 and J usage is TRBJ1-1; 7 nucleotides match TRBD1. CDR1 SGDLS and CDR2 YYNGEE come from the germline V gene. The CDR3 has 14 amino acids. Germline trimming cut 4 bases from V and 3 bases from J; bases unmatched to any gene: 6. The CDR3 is CASSFQTGDTEAFF. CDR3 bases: TGTGCCAGCAGCTTTCAAACAGGGGACACTGAAGCTTTCTTT. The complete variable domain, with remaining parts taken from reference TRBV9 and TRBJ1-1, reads DSGVTQTPKHLITATGQRVTLRCSPRSGDLSVYWYQQSLDQGLQFLIQYYNGEERAKGNILERFSAQQFPDLHSELNLSSLELGDSALYFCASSFQTGDTEAFFGQGTRLTVV.

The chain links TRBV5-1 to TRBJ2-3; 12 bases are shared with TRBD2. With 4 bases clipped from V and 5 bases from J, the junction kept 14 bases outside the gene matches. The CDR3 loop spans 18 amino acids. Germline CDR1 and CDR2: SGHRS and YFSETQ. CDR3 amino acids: CASSLEASGRALLDTQYF. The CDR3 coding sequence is TGCGCCAGCAGCCTGGAGGCTAGCGGGAGGGCCTTGTTAGATACGCAGTATTTT.

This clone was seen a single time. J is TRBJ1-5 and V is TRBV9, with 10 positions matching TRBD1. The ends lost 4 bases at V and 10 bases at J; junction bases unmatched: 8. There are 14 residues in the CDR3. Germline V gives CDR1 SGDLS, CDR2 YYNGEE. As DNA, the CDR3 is TGTGCCAGCAGCTACGACAGGGGGCCCTCCCCCCAGCATTTT. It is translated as CASSYDRGPSPQHF.

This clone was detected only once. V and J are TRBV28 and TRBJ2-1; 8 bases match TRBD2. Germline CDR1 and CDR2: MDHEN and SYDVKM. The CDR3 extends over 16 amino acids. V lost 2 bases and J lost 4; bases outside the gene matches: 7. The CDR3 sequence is CASSLGAGEPYNEQFF. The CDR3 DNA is TGTGCCAGCAGTTTAGGAGCGGGAGAACCTTACAATGAGCAGTTCTTC.

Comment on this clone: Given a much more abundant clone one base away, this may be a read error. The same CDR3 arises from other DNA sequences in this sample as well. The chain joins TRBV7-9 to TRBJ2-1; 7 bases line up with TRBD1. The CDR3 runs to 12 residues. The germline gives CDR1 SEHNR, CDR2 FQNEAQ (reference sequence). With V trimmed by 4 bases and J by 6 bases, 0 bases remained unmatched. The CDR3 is CASSSGGNEQFF. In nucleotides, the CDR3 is TGTGCCAGCAGCTCAGGGGGCAATGAGCAGTTCTTC. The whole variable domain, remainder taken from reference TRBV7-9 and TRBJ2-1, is DTGVSQNPRHKITKRGQNVTFRCDPISEHNRLYWYRQTLGQGPEFLTYFQNEAQLEKSRLLSDRFSAERPKGSFSTLEIQRTEQGDSAMYLCASSSGGNEQFFGPGTRLTVL.

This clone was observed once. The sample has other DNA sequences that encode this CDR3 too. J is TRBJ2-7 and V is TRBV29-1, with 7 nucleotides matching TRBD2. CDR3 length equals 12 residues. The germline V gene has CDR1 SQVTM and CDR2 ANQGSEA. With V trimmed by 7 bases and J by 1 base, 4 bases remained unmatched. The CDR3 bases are TGCAGCGCGTTAGCGGGTTCCTACGAGCAGTACTTC. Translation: CSALAGSYEQYF.

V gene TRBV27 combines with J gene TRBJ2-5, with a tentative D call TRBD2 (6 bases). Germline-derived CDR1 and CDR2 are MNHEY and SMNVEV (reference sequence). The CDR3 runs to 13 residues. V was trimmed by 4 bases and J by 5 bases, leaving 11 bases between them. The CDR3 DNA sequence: TGTGCCAGCAGTTGGGGGGACGGGGAGACCCAGTACTTC. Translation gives CASSWGDGETQYF.